This TCR beta chain was sequenced for a study of blood T cell repertoires in COVID-19. Across the study: PBMCs, B-cell-depleted T cells, or T cells were the source of the cDNA or gDNA that made up the material.

Original analysis: Estimation of nucleated cell counts relied on the amplification of reference gene primers. TCRdb's copy holds only in-frame clones and misses some; the assay was immunoSEQ multiplex PCR. The DNA gave D and trimming, while V, J and clone size come from that table. Seen here are over 95,000 clones, roughly 90% observed once, and the top ten hold over 15%. This TCR was recovered from a human donor with acute or convalescent COVID-19. The donor label of this sample is uncertain. The sequenced sample consisted of peripheral blood.

CDR3 bases: TGTGCCAGCAGTTCTCCGGCAGGGAACACTGAAGCTTTCTTT. Residues: CASSSPAGNTEAFF. The V gene is TRBV6-5, the J gene TRBJ1-1; D is ambiguous. Germline CDR1 is MNHEY and CDR2 is SVGAGI. Trimming cost V 4 bases and J 1 base, with 10 bases left between them. CDR3 length equals 14 residues.